This T cell receptor beta chain was found in a study of blood T cell repertoires in COVID-19. The overall study: The study drew acute and convalescent COVID-19 samples from the United States, Italy and Spain. In each case, the material was cDNA or gDNA derived from T cells, B-cell-depleted T cells, or PBMCs.

In the study's own analysis: Amplification of reference gene primers was used by the study to estimate nucleated cell counts. Sequencing used immunoSEQ multiplex PCR; TCRdb keeps in-frame clones, though not all of them. That table is the source of V, J and clone size, and D and trimming were worked out from the DNA. This sample yields about 140,000 clones, of which under 85% are seen a single time; over 7.5% belongs to the top ten. V gave up 4 bases and J gave up 8 bases, with 19 bases separating them. The CDR3 consists of 16 residues. Germline V lookup: CDR1 KGHDR, CDR2 SFDVKD. This chain joins TRBV24-1 and TRBJ1-4, with D maybe TRBD1 (5 bases). The sample consisted of peripheral blood. This receptor was taken from an elderly woman in a cohort sampled during active or convalescent COVID-19. In DNA, the CDR3 is TGTGCCACCAGTGACCCCCCCGGGGGTGGTAAAGAAAAACTGTTTTTT. Translating it yields CATSDPPGGGKEKLFF.